This T cell receptor beta chain was identified during a study of cytomegalovirus exposure and HLA in healthy donors. The CDR3 length is 16 residues. Trimming at V came to 5 bases and at J to 0 bases, leaving 9 bases not matched to a gene. Looked up from germline, CDR1 is LNHDA and CDR2 is SQIVND (reference sequence). This clone was picked up a small number of times. PCR amplification relied on 60 Vbeta primers (plus 13 Jbeta primers). Sequencing used immunoSEQ multiplex PCR; TCRdb keeps in-frame clones, though not all of them. The sample shows about 160,000 clones, approximately 81% of them seen only once.

The specimen sequenced was PBMCs. This chain links TRBV19 with TRBJ2-7; 8 bases agree with TRBD1. This clonotype was obtained from a female donor in good health and CMV-seronegative. The CDR3 region is CASSSPGQVSSYEQYF. In DNA form, the CDR3 reads TGTGCCAGTAGTTCTCCGGGACAGGTGAGCTCCTACGAGCAGTACTTC.